A single T cell receptor (beta chain) is shown here with its context. Its specificity is not known. This could be a read error, since a much larger clone is one nucleotide away. This CDR3 has 15 residues. The germline V gene encodes CDR1 SQVTM and CDR2 ANQGSEA. V shed 7 bases and J shed 9 bases, with 25 bases lying between them. The data derive from a study of blood T cells in healthy people across ages. PCR was performed a second time for about 7 to 12 cycles using a sample-barcoded 5' primer and a J-beta primer mix. MiXCR, run by TCRdb on the 5' RACE reads, gives a single entry per CDR3 protein. Among 790,000 or so distinct CDR3 sequences, about half were seen once, and the ten largest hold about a sixth. Regarding the study as a whole: Comparison with aged donors showed that long-lived donors had more naive CD4+ cells and higher diversity. Older age went with lower TCR beta diversity per million T cells, in a roughly linear way. It was held that the diversity estimates obtained from one million T cells were underestimates. It was not possible, with unsorted PBMCs, to conclusively compare naive and antigen-experienced cells.

The V and J genes are TRBV29-1 and TRBJ2-1; possible D gene TRBD1, 5 bases. Sequencing input: blood. The TCR originated in a man older than 75 in good health. In DNA form, the CDR3 reads TGCAGCGCCAACCGCCCCGGACATGGGGCTTTTGAGCAGTTCTTC. Amino acids: CSANRPGHGAFEQFF.